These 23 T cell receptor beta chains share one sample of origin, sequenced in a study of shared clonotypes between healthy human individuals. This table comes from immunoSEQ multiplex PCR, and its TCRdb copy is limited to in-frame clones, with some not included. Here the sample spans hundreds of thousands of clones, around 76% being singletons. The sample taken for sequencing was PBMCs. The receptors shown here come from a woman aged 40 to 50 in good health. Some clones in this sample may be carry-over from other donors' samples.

CDR3 nucleotides: TGTGCCAGCAGTTTACTGCCTGTCGTAAACTCCTACGAGCAGTACTTC. It specifies CASSLLPVVNSYEQYF. The V call is TRBV28, the J call TRBJ2-7; D gene uncertain. Germline V gene lookup returns CDR1 MDHEN and CDR2 SYDVKM. The CDR3 consists of 16 residues. Deletions cut 2 bases from V and 0 bases from J, with 14 bases between.

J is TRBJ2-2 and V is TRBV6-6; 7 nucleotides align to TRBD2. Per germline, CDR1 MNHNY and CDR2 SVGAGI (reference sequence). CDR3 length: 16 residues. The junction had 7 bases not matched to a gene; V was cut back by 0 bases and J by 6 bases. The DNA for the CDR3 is TGTGCCAGCAGTTACTCGCGGACTAGGTTTGCCGGGGAGCTGTTTTTT. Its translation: CASSYSRTRFAGELFF.

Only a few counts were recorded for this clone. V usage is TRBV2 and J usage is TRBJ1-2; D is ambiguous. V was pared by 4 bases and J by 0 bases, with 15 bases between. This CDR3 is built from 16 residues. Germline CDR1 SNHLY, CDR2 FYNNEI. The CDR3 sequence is CASSVISAPTNYGYTF. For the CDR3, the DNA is TGTGCCAGCAGTGTTATCTCGGCACCTACTAACTATGGCTACACCTTC. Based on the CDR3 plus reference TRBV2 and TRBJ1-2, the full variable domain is EPEVTQTPSHQVTQMGQEVILRCVPISNHLYFYWYRQILGQKVEFLVSFYNNEISEKSEIFDDQFSVERPDGSNFTLKIRSTKLEDSAMYFCASSVISAPTNYGYTFGSGTRLTVV.

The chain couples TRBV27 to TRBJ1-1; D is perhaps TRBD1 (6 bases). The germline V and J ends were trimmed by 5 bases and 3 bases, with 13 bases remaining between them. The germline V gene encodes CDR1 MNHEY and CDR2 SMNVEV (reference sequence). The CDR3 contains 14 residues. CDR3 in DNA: TGTGCCAGCAGTCTACAGGGAATGGACACTGAAGCTTTCTTT. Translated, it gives CASSLQGMDTEAFF.

CDR3 sequence: CASSQDQRSYEQYF. The CDR3 region has the DNA TGTGCCAGCAGCCAAGATCAGCGATCCTACGAGCAGTACTTC. The chain has TRBV4-2 and TRBJ2-7; unclear D gene. The CDR3 extends over 14 amino acids. V was cut by 0 bases and J by 1 base, with 7 bases left in between. The germline gives CDR1 LGHNA, CDR2 YNFKEQ.

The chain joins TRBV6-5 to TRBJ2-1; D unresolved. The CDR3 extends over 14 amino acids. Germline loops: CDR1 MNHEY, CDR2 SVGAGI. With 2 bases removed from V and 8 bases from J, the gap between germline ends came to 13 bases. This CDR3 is CASSYDSPGDEQFF. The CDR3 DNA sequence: TGTGCCAGCAGTTACGACTCCCCGGGCGATGAGCAGTTCTTC.

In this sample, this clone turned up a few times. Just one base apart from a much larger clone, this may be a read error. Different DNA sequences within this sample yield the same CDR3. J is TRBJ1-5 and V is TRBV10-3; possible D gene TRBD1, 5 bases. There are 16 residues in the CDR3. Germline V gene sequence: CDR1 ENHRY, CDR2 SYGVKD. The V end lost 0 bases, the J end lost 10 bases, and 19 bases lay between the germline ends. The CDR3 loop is CAISESGHQGDGPQHF. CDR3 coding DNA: TGTGCCATCAGTGAGTCAGGGCACCAGGGTGATGGTCCCCAGCATTTT.

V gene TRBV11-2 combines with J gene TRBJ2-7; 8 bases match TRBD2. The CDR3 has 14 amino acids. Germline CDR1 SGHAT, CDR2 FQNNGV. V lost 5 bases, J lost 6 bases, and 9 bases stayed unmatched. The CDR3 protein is CASSPPGGAGEQYF. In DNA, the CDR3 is TGTGCCAGCAGCCCCCCGGGGGGGGCTGGCGAGCAGTACTTC.

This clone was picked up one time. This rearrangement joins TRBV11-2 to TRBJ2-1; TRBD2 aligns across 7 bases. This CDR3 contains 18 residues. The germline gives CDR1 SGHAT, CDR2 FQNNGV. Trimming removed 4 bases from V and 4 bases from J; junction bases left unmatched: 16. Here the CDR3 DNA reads TGTGCCAGCAGCTCCGCGGGGGTGTTTACTTCTGGGTACAATGAGCAGTTCTTC. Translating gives CASSSAGVFTSGYNEQFF. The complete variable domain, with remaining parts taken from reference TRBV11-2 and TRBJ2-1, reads EAGVAQSPRYKIIEKRQSVAFWCNPISGHATLYWYQQILGQGPKLLIQFQNNGVVDDSQLPKDRFSAERLKGVDSTLKIQPAKLEDSAVYLCASSSAGVFTSGYNEQFFGPGTRLTVL.

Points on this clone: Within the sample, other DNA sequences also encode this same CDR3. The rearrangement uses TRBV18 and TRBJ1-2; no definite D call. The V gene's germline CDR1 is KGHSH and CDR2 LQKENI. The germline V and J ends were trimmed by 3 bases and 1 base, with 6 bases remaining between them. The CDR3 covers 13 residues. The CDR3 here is CASSPDDNYGYTF. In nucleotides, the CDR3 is TGTGCCAGCTCACCGGACGATAACTATGGCTACACCTTC.

The CDR3 nucleotides are TGCGCCAGCAGCCCCCGGGACAGGGATTCGTGGCCCCAGCATTTT. Its translation is CASSPRDRDSWPQHF. The chain joins TRBV4-1 to TRBJ1-5; TRBD1 aligns across 9 bases. The CDR3 is made up of 15 amino acids. The germline CDR1 and CDR2 sequences are MGHRA and YSYEKL. V was pared by 4 bases and J by 9 bases, with 10 bases of the junction left unmatched.

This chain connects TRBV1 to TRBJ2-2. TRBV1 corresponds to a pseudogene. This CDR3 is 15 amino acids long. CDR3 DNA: TGCACCAGCAGCGGCAAGAGGGGCTCTTTCGGGGAACTGTTTTTT. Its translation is CTSSGKRGSFGELFF.

This CDR3 is CASSERRQGPYYGYTF. CDR3 coding DNA: TGTGCCAGCAGTGAAAGGCGGCAGGGCCCTTACTATGGCTACACCTTC. The chain is built from TRBV6-1 and TRBJ1-2, with D maybe TRBD1 (5 bases). The CDR3 extends over 16 amino acids. Germline assignment: CDR1 MNHNS and CDR2 SASEGT. V lost 2 bases and J 3 bases, leaving 16 bases between the germline ends.

The CDR3 spells CACRQVPMTEAFF. The CDR3 nucleotides are TGTGCCTGCAGACAGGTCCCAATGACTGAAGCTTTCTTT. The chain links TRBV19 to TRBJ1-1, with D maybe TRBD1 (6 bases). V was shortened by 11 bases and J by 5 bases, with 18 bases between the two germline ends. The CDR3 has 13 amino acids. Per germline, CDR1 LNHDA and CDR2 SQIVND (reference sequence).

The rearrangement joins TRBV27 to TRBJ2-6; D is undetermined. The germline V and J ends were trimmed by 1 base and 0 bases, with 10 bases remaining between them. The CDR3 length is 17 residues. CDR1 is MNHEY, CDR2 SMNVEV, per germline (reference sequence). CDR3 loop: CASSLYGSSSGANVLTF. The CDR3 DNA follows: TGTGCCAGCAGTTTATACGGGTCTTCCTCTGGGGCCAACGTCCTGACTTTC.

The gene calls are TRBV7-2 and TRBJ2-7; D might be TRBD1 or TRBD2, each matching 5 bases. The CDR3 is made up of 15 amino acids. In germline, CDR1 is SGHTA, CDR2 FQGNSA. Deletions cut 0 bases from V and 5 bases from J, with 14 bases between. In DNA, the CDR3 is TGTGCCAGCAGCTTAGCTTGGGACCCGAGGAACGAGCAGTACTTC. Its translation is CASSLAWDPRNEQYF.

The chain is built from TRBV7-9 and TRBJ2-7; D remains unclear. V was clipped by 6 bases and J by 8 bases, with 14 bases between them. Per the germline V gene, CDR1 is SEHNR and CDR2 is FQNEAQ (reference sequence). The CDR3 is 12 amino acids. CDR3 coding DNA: TGTGCCAGCAGACCGGACGGCCCTCAGCAGTACTTC. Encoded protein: CASRPDGPQQYF.

Here the CDR3 reads CASSVLGTGGTEAEQYF. The CDR3 bases are TGCGCCAGCAGCGTGTTGGGGACAGGGGGCACGGAGGCCGAGCAGTACTTC. The V and J genes are TRBV5-1 and TRBJ2-7; 12 bases fit TRBD1. The V and J ends lost 4 bases and 6 bases, in that order; junction bases with no gene match: 14. CDR1 SGHRS and CDR2 YFSETQ come from the germline V gene. This CDR3 is 17 amino acids long.

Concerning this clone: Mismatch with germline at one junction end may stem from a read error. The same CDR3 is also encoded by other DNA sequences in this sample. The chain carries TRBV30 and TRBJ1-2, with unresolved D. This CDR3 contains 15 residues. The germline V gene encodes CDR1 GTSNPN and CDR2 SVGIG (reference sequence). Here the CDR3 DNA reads TGCGCCTGCCTCTGGGGTTACGAGGAAGTCCATGGCTACACCTTC. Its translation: CACLWGYEEVHGYTF.

The CDR3 DNA reads TGTGCCAGCAGCTCCCAGGGCAATGGCTACACCTTC. Translated, it gives CASSSQGNGYTF. This chain uses TRBV7-9 with TRBJ1-2; a possible D gene is TRBD1 (5 bases). V lost 4 bases, J lost 6 bases, and 9 bases lay in between. Looked up from germline, CDR1 is SEHNR and CDR2 is FQNEAQ (reference sequence). This CDR3 is 12 amino acids long.

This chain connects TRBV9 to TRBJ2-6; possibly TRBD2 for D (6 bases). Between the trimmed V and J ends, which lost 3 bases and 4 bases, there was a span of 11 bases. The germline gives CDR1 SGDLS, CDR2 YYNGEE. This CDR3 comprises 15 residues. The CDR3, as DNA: TGTGCCAGCAGCGCCGGGGGAGGAGGGGCCAACGTCCTGACTTTC. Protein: CASSAGGGGANVLTF. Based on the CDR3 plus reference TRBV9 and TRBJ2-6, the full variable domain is DSGVTQTPKHLITATGQRVTLRCSPRSGDLSVYWYQQSLDQGLQFLIQYYNGEERAKGNILERFSAQQFPDLHSELNLSSLELGDSALYFCASSAGGGGANVLTFGAGSRLTVL.

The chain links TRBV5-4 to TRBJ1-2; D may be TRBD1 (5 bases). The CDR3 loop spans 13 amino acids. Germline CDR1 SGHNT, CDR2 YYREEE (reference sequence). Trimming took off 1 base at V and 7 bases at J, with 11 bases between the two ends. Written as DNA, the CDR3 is TGTGCCAGCAGCTTGCCCCAGGGTGTTGGCTACACCTTC. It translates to CASSLPQGVGYTF. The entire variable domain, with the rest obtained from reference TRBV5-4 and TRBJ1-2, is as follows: ETGVTQSPTHLIKTRGQQVTLRCSSQSGHNTVSWYQQALGQGPQFIFQYYREEENGRGNFPPRFSGLQFPNYSSELNVNALELDDSALYLCASSLPQGVGYTFGSGTRLTVV.

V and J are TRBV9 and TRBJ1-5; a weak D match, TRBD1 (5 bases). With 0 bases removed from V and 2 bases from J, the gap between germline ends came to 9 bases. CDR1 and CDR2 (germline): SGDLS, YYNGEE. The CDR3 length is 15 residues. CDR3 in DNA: TGTGCCAGCAGCGTAGATGAGGGACGCAATCAGCCCCAGCATTTT. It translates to CASSVDEGRNQPQHF.